The 23 T cell receptor beta chains below all came from one sample that was sequenced in a study of immune evolution from preneoplasia to lung adenocarcinoma. TCRdb's copy holds only in-frame clones and misses some; the assay was immunoSEQ multiplex PCR. Of 11,000 to 15,000 clones detected, roughly four fifths appear once; the ten largest clones hold approximately 3.1%. Sequencing was performed on FFPE minimally invasive lung adenocarcinoma tissue. The receptors were gathered from a person aged 55-79 years with lung adenocarcinoma.

The chain joins TRBV28 to TRBJ2-3, with 8 bases aligning to TRBD2. There are 14 residues in the CDR3. CDR1 is MDHEN and CDR2 is SYDVKM in the germline V gene. V was pared by 5 bases and J by 1 base, with 2 bases of the junction left unmatched. Here the CDR3 DNA reads TGTGCCAGCAGTCTTAGCGGGGGCACAGATACGCAGTATTTT. This encodes CASSLSGGTDTQYF. Full variable domain (remainder filled in from reference TRBV28 and TRBJ2-3): DVKVTQSSRYLVKRTGEKVFLECVQDMDHENMFWYRQDPGLGLRLIYFSYDVKMKEKGDIPEGYSVSREKKERFSLILESASTNQTSMYLCASSLSGGTDTQYFGPGTRLTVL.

The V gene is TRBV28, the J gene TRBJ2-7; TRBD1 agrees at 7 bases. The CDR3 extends over 14 amino acids. Germline-derived CDR1 and CDR2 are MDHEN and SYDVKM. The trim removed 5 bases at V and 1 base at J, leaving 5 bases unmatched. The CDR3 coding sequence is TGTGCCAGCAGTGGAACAGGGGTGTCCTACGAGCAGTACTTC. This sequence encodes CASSGTGVSYEQYF.

The chain couples TRBV6-5 to TRBJ1-2, with 11 bases matching TRBD1. Per the germline V gene, CDR1 is MNHEY and CDR2 is SVGAGI. The CDR3 consists of 13 residues. V lost 6 bases, J lost 8 bases, and 5 bases stayed unmatched. The CDR3 DNA follows: TGTGCCAGCAGCCGGGGACAGGGGGTCGGCTACACCTTC. It translates to CASSRGQGVGYTF.

The chain links TRBV27 to TRBJ2-5; 10 bases align to TRBD2. V was pared by 5 bases and J by 5 bases, with 5 bases of the junction left unmatched. The CDR3 loop spans 14 amino acids. Germline-derived CDR1 and CDR2 are MNHEY and SMNVEV (reference sequence). The CDR3, as DNA: TGTGCCAGCAGTCTTCTGGGACTAGCGGAGACCCAGTACTTC. Its protein is CASSLLGLAETQYF.

Points on this clone: Different DNA sequences within this sample yield the same CDR3. The genes are TRBV11-2 and TRBJ2-2, with TRBD2 matching over 7 bases. Per the germline V gene, CDR1 is SGHAT and CDR2 is FQNNGV. The V and J ends lost 1 base and 6 bases, in that order; junction bases with no gene match: 2. This CDR3 comprises 14 residues. CDR3 loop: CASSLAAGPGELFF. The CDR3 nucleotides are TGTGCCAGCAGCTTAGCAGCGGGGCCCGGGGAGCTGTTTTTT.

This chain connects TRBV28 to TRBJ2-3; D may be TRBD2 (5 bases). The CDR3 is made up of 14 amino acids. Trimming shortened V by 7 bases and J by 4 bases, and 15 bases separated the two germline ends. CDR1 is MDHEN and CDR2 is SYDVKM in the germline V gene. The CDR3 spells CASTSPARADTQYF. The CDR3 DNA reads TGTGCCAGCACCTCACCCGCGAGGGCAGATACGCAGTATTTT.

This clone was seen once. The V gene is TRBV19, the J gene TRBJ1-1, with 7 positions matching TRBD1. V gave up 7 bases and J gave up 0 bases; unmatched junction bases: 5. Germline lookup yields CDR1 LNHDA and CDR2 SQIVND (reference sequence). The CDR3 is made up of 14 amino acids. CDR3 in DNA: TGTGCCAGTACCTTGACAGGGATGAACACTGAAGCTTTCTTT. Protein sequence: CASTLTGMNTEAFF. Drawing the rest from reference TRBV19 and TRBJ1-1, the complete variable domain is DGGITQSPKYLFRKEGQNVTLSCEQNLNHDAMYWYRQDPGQGLRLIYYSQIVNDFQKGDIAEGYSVSREKKESFPLTVTSAQKNPTAFYLCASTLTGMNTEAFFGQGTRLTVV.

This clone appeared a few times. The chain combines TRBV6-5 with TRBJ1-1; D unclear. The CDR3 runs 14 residues. Trimming took 4 bases from V and 0 from J, leaving 9 bases between them. Per the germline V gene, CDR1 is MNHEY and CDR2 is SVGAGI. CDR3 nucleotides: TGTGCCAGCAGTTCCTTGGTCGTGAACACTGAAGCTTTCTTT. This gives the protein CASSSLVVNTEAFF.

V usage is TRBV11-2 and J usage is TRBJ1-1; 9 positions match TRBD1. Germline CDR1 and CDR2: SGHAT and FQNNGV. The V gene end was trimmed by 1 base and the J gene end by 5 bases; junction bases not matched to a gene: 11. This CDR3 contains 17 residues. CDR3 in amino acids: CASSLGGTGRYWTEAFF. CDR3 DNA sequence: TGTGCCAGCAGCTTAGGTGGGACAGGGAGGTATTGGACTGAAGCTTTCTTT.

The chain has TRBV18 and TRBJ1-5; D gene uncertain. Germline V lookup: CDR1 KGHSH, CDR2 LQKENI. The CDR3 is made up of 14 amino acids. With 6 bases removed from V and 2 bases from J, the gap between germline ends came to 11 bases. The CDR3 bases are TGTGCCAGCTCCCCTCAGATTGGCAATCAGCCCCAGCATTTT. This gives the protein CASSPQIGNQPQHF.

The V gene is TRBV28, the J gene TRBJ1-5; D is unresolved. From germline, CDR1 is MDHEN and CDR2 SYDVKM. The CDR3 has 13 amino acids. V lost 2 bases, J lost 7 bases, and 9 bases lay in between. The CDR3 loop reads CASSLPISQPQHF. Written as DNA, the CDR3 is TGTGCCAGCAGTTTACCGATATCCCAGCCCCAGCATTTT.

V is TRBV19 and J is TRBJ2-7; possibly TRBD1 or TRBD2 for D (5 bases each). V lost 6 bases and J 2 bases, leaving 8 bases between the germline ends. In germline, CDR1 is LNHDA, CDR2 SQIVND (reference sequence). The CDR3 sequence is 12 residues long. CDR3 residues: CASRGVTYEQYF. The CDR3 DNA reads TGTGCCAGTAGGGGGGTAACCTACGAGCAGTACTTC. The full variable domain, with the rest looked up from reference TRBV19 and TRBJ2-7, is DGGITQSPKYLFRKEGQNVTLSCEQNLNHDAMYWYRQDPGQGLRLIYYSQIVNDFQKGDIAEGYSVSREKKESFPLTVTSAQKNPTAFYLCASRGVTYEQYFGPGTRLTVT.

The gene calls are TRBV18 and TRBJ1-1; 8 nucleotides align to TRBD1. This CDR3 is 15 amino acids long. Trimming took 4 bases from V and 1 from J; bases not matched to a gene: 5. Germline CDR1 is KGHSH and CDR2 is LQKENI. For the CDR3, the DNA is TGTGCCAGCTCACTCGGACAGGGAGGGAACACTGAAGCTTTCTTT. Translation gives CASSLGQGGNTEAFF.

The rearrangement uses TRBV4-1 and TRBJ2-1; possible D gene TRBD1, 6 bases. In germline, CDR1 is MGHRA, CDR2 YSYEKL. There are 16 residues in the CDR3. Trimming removed 7 bases from V and 7 bases from J, with 23 bases in between. CDR3 sequence: CASNQGGWGPGNEQFF. DNA for the CDR3: TGCGCCAGCAACCAGGGTGGTTGGGGGCCTGGGAATGAGCAGTTCTTC.

This rearrangement joins TRBV5-6 to TRBJ1-5; D perhaps matches TRBD1 (6 bases). The CDR3 has 14 amino acids. The germline CDR1 and CDR2 sequences are SGHDT and YYEEEE. Between the trimmed V and J ends, which lost 2 bases and 3 bases, there was a span of 9 bases. CDR3 residues: CASSLTGSNQPQHF. The CDR3, as DNA: TGTGCCAGCAGCTTAACAGGGTCCAATCAGCCCCAGCATTTT.

The rearrangement uses TRBV4-2 and TRBJ2-1; TRBD2 matches 9 bases. The CDR3 extends over 16 amino acids. Per the germline V gene, CDR1 is LGHNA and CDR2 is YNFKEQ. V lost 1 base, J lost 12 bases, and 13 bases stayed unmatched. CDR3 sequence (DNA): TGTGCCAGCAGCCAAGTGGGGACTAGCTCGGAGGTTGGGCAGTTCTTC. It is translated as CASSQVGTSSEVGQFF.

The chain links TRBV4-3 to TRBJ1-2; possible D gene TRBD1, 5 bases. CDR1 is LGHNA, CDR2 YSLEER, per germline. Trimming pared 4 bases from V and 4 bases from J, leaving 10 bases between. This CDR3 is 13 amino acids long. The CDR3 DNA is TGCGCCAGCAGCCCCGACAGAGGCTATGGCTACACCTTC. Translated: CASSPDRGYGYTF.

The chain has TRBV7-2 and TRBJ2-7, with unresolved D. Germline-derived CDR1 and CDR2 are SGHTA and FQGNSA. V was cut by 3 bases and J by 3 bases, with 6 bases left in between. The CDR3 covers 12 residues. For the CDR3, the DNA is TGTGCCAGCAGCTTGGGGTTCTACGAGCAGTACTTC. This translates into CASSLGFYEQYF.

J is TRBJ2-1 and V is TRBV4-1, with TRBD2 matching 12 bases. J lost 8 bases, V lost 1 base, and 18 bases had no gene match. The germline gives CDR1 MGHRA, CDR2 YSYEKL. The CDR3 has 20 amino acids. CDR3: CASSQVTFGGRLAGGDEQFF. CDR3 DNA: TGCGCCAGCAGCCAAGTAACCTTCGGGGGGAGGCTAGCGGGAGGGGATGAGCAGTTCTTC.

V gene TRBV19 combines with J gene TRBJ2-5; 11 bases agree with TRBD2. Unmatched junction bases numbered 5, after V lost 5 bases and J lost 3 bases. The V gene's germline CDR1 is LNHDA and CDR2 SQIVND (reference sequence). The CDR3 sequence is 15 residues long. For the CDR3, the DNA is TGTGCCAGTAGTGGGGTAGCGGGGGGGGAAGAGACCCAGTACTTC. It specifies CASSGVAGGEETQYF.

The V gene is TRBV20-1, the J gene TRBJ2-7; D ambiguous. The germline gives CDR1 DFQATT, CDR2 SNEGSKA (reference sequence). This CDR3 has 11 residues. Trimming stripped 3 bases from V and 5 bases from J, with 8 bases between. The CDR3 protein is CSASRQDEQYF. Written as DNA, the CDR3 is TGCAGTGCTAGCCGCCAGGACGAGCAGTACTTC.

The chain recombines TRBV7-3 with TRBJ2-6, with D perhaps assigned TRBD1 or TRBD2 (6 bases each). From germline, CDR1 is SGHTA and CDR2 FQGTGA. The CDR3 totals 16 residues. V lost 1 base and J lost 4, with 11 bases in between. The CDR3 loop is CASSLRGADGANVLTF. The DNA of the CDR3 is TGTGCCAGCAGCTTAAGGGGGGCCGACGGGGCCAACGTCCTGACTTTC.

The chain combines TRBV6-1 with TRBJ1-6, with 11 nucleotides matching TRBD1. After removal of 8 bases from V and 9 bases from J, the junction contained 9 bases not matched to a gene. The germline gives CDR1 MNHNS, CDR2 SASEGT. The CDR3 is 15 residues long. This CDR3 reads CASLIPGQGGSPLHF. CDR3 DNA: TGTGCCAGCCTCATTCCGGGACAGGGGGGTTCACCCCTCCACTTT.